The rows below give T cell receptor beta chains drawn from one sample of a study of blood T cell repertoires in COVID-19. Clones were sequenced by immunoSEQ multiplex PCR, and TCRdb holds only the in-frame ones, with some missing. The data show 390,000 or so clones, roughly nine tenths seen once. The specimen was PBMCs or T cells enriched from blood (not recorded which). The receptors were gathered from a man aged 18 to 30 who had recovered from COVID-19. Each CDR3 is given with its conserved first and last residue. D genes are given only for firm matches. Size tells how often a clone was seen (once, few, many) or the class of an expanded clone, and some rows leave it out.

V,J,size,D,CDR3,DNA
TRBV3-1/TRBV3-2,TRBJ1-6,-,TRBD1,CASSQESGGGNSPLHF,TGTGCCAGCAGCCAAGAATCAGGGGGTGGTAATTCACCCCTCCACTTT
TRBV4-2,TRBJ1-6,-,-,CASSQDPLNSPLHF,TGTGCCAGCAGCCAAGATCCCCTTAATTCACCCCTCCACTTT
TRBV4-3,TRBJ2-7,-,TRBD2,CASSHNRGEGLYF,TGCGCCAGCAGCCATAACCGGGGGGAGGGGTTGTACTTC
TRBV4-2,TRBJ1-1,once,-,CASSQDLGGQAEAFF,TGTGCCAGCAGCCAAGATCTGGGGGGTCAGGCTGAAGCTTTCTTT
TRBV7-8,TRBJ1-6,-,-,CASSLTAGSYNSPLHF,TGTGCCAGCAGCTTAACGGCAGGCTCCTATAATTCACCCCTCCACTTT
TRBV28,TRBJ1-1,-,TRBD1,CASSWDSGRFF,TGTGCCAGCAGTTGGGACAGCGGTCGTTTCTTT
TRBV4-3,TRBJ1-3,-,TRBD1,CASSQVGQESSGNTIYF,TGCGCCAGCAGCCAAGTCGGACAGGAGAGCTCTGGAAACACCATATATTTT
TRBV7-2,TRBJ1-1,-,-,CASSWDTTSTEAFF,TGTGCCAGCAGCTGGGACACTACGAGCACTGAAGCTTTCTTT
TRBV7-8,TRBJ2-7,-,TRBD2,CASTSGGEYEQYF,TGTGCCAGCACGAGCGGGGGCGAATACGAGCAGTACTTC
TRBV21-1,TRBJ2-7,-,-,CASSTQGLQSSEQYF,TGTGCCAGCAGCACACAGGGACTACAGAGCAGCGAGCAGTACTTC
TRBV30,TRBJ2-1,-,TRBD2,CAWSELAVYNEQFF,TGTGCCTGGAGTGAGCTAGCGGTCTACAATGAGCAGTTCTTC
TRBV6-5,TRBJ2-2,few,-,CASRQTIQNTGELFF,TGTGCCAGCAGACAAACAATTCAGAACACCGGGGAGCTGTTTTTT
TRBV3-1/TRBV3-2,TRBJ1-1,-,-,CASSREQVGNTEAFF,TGTGCCAGCAGCCGGGAGCAGGTAGGGAACACTGAAGCTTTCTTT
TRBV3-1/TRBV3-2,TRBJ1-2,-,-,CASSLGGGGYTF,TGTGCCAGCAGCCTCGGGGGAGGTGGCTACACCTTC
TRBV7-3,TRBJ2-3,once,-,CASSLTPRDTQYF,TGTGCCAGCAGCTTGACTCCACGGGATACGCAGTATTTT
TRBV5-1,TRBJ1-5,-,-,CASSNRPGDQPQHF,TGCGCCAGCAGCAACAGGCCCGGAGATCAGCCCCAGCATTTT
TRBV5-6,TRBJ1-1,-,-,CASTVRYPMNTEAFF,TGTGCCAGCACTGTCAGGTATCCCATGAACACTGAAGCTTTCTTT
TRBV5-1,TRBJ1-1,-,TRBD1,CASSARTGSLNTEAFF,TGCGCCAGCAGCGCCCGGACAGGGAGTCTGAACACTGAAGCTTTCTTT
TRBV28,TRBJ2-3,-,TRBD1,CASTLDRGRVYF,TGTGCCAGCACCCTTGACAGGGGGCGCGTGTATTTT
TRBV20-1,TRBJ2-3,once,-,CSARARDTQYF,TGCAGTGCTAGAGCCCGGGATACGCAGTATTTT
TRBV10-3,TRBJ2-3,-,-,CAISGGSTDTQYF,TGTGCCATCAGCGGCGGTAGCACAGATACGCAGTATTTT
TRBV19,TRBJ1-1,-,-,CASSIVPFAEAFF,TGTGCCAGTAGTATAGTCCCGTTCGCTGAAGCTTTCTTT
TRBV6-5,TRBJ2-7,few,-,CASRDSSYEQYF,TGTGCCAGCAGGGACAGCTCCTACGAGCAGTACTTC
TRBV4-1,TRBJ2-7,once,TRBD2,CASSQVSSGNEQYF,TGCGCCAGCAGCCAAGTCTCAAGCGGGAACGAGCAGTACTTC
TRBV11-1,TRBJ2-7,-,TRBD1,CASSRGQGAPYEQYF,TGTGCCAGCAGCCGAGGACAGGGGGCACCCTACGAGCAGTACTTC